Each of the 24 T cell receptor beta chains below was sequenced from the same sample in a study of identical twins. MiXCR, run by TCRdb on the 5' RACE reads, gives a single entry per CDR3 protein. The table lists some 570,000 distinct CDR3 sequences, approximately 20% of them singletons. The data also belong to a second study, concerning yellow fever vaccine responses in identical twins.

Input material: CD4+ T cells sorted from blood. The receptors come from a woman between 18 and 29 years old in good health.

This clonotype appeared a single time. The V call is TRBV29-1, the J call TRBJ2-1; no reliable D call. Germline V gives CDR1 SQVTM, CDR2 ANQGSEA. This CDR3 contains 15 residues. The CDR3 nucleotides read TGCGGATTTGTCGTACCGGCCCGCTCCTACAATGAGCAGTTCTTC. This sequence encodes CGFVVPARSYNEQFF.

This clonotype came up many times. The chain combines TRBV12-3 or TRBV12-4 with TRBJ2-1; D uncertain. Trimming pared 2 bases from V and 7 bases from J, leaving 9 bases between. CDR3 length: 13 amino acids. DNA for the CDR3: TGTGCCAGCAGTTTATCATGGGGAAATGAGCAGTTCTTC. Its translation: CASSLSWGNEQFF.

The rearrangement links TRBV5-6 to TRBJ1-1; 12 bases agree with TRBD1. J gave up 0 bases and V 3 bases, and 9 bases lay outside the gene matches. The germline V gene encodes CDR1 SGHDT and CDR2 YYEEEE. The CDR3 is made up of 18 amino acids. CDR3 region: CASSWGPGTGGMNTEAFF. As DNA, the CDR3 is TGTGCCAGCAGCTGGGGACCCGGGACAGGGGGCATGAACACTGAAGCTTTCTTT.

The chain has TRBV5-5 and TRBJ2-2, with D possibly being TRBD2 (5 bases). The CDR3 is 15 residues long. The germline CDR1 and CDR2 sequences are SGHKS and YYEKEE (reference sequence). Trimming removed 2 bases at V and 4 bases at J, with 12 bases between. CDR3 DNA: TGTGCCAGCAGCTTTAGGGAGACGAGCACCGGGGAGCTGTTTTTT. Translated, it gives CASSFRETSTGELFF. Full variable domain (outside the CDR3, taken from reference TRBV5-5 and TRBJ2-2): DAGVTQSPTHLIKTRGQQVTLRCSPISGHKSVSWYQQVLGQGPQFIFQYYEKEERGRGNFPDRFSARQFPNYSSELNVNALLLGDSALYLCASSFRETSTGELFFGEGSRLTVL.

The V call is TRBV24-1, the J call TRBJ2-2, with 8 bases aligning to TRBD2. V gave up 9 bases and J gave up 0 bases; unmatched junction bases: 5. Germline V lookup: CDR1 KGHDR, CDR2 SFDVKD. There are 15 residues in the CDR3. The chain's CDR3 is CATARGGANTGELFF. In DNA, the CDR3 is TGTGCCACCGCTCGGGGGGGCGCGAACACCGGGGAGCTGTTTTTT.

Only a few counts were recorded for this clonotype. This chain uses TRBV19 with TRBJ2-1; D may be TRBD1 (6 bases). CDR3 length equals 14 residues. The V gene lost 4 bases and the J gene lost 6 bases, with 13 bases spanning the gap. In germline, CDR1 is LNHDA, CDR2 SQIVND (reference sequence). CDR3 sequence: CASSSRGSGNEQFF. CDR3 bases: TGTGCCAGTAGTAGCAGGGGATCTGGCAATGAGCAGTTCTTC.

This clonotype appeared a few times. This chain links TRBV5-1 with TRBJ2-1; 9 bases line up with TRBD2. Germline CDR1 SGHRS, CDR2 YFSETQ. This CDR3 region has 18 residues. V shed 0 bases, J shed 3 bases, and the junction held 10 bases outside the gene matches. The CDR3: CASSLAQIAGAGYNEQFF. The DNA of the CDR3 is TGCGCCAGCAGCTTGGCCCAGATAGCGGGAGCAGGCTACAATGAGCAGTTCTTC.

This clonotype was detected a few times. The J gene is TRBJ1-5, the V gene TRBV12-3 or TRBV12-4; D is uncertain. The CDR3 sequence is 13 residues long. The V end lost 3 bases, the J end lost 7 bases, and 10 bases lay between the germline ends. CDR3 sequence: CASSLSSVQPQHF. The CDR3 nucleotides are TGTGCCAGCAGTTTGTCCTCTGTCCAGCCCCAGCATTTT.

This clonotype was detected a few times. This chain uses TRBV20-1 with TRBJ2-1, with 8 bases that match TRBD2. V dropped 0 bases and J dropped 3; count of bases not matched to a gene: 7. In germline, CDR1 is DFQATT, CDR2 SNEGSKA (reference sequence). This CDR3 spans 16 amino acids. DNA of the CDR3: TGCAGTGCTAGAGATGCGGGGGGCGGGAGCTACAATGAGCAGTTCTTC. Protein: CSARDAGGGSYNEQFF.

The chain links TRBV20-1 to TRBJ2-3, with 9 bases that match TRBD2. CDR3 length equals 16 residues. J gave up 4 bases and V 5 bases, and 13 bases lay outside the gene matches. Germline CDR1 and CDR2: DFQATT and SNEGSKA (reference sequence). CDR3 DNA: TGCAGTGCTCCGAAAGGGGGCGGGACTAGCTCAGATACGCAGTATTTT. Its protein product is CSAPKGGGTSSDTQYF.

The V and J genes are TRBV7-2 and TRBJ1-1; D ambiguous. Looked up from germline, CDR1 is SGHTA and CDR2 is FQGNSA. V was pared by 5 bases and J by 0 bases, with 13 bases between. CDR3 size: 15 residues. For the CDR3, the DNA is TGTGCCAGCAGCCCCGTAAGAGGCATGAACACTGAAGCTTTCTTT. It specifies CASSPVRGMNTEAFF.

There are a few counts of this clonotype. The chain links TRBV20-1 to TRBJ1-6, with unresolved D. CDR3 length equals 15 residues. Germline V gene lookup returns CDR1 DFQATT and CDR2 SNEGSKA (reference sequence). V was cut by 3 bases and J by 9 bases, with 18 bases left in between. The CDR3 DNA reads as TGCAGTGCTAGTCGCGGCCCGGAGAGGAGTTCACCCCTCCACTTT. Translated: CSASRGPERSSPLHF.

The CDR3 sequence: CSARALPTSTEQFF. CDR3 DNA: TGCAGTGCTAGAGCTCTCCCCACAAGTACTGAGCAGTTCTTC. The chain uses TRBV20-1 and TRBJ2-1, with D uncertain. The germline CDR1 and CDR2 sequences are DFQATT and SNEGSKA (reference sequence). Trimming removed 1 base at V and 9 bases at J, with 16 bases between. The length of the CDR3 is 14 residues.

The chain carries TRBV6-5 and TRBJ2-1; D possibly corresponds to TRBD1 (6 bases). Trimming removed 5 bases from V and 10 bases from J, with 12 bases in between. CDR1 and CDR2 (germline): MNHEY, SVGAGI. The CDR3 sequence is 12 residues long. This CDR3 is CASSTTGTEQFF. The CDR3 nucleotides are TGTGCCAGCAGTACGACCGGGACAGAGCAGTTCTTC.

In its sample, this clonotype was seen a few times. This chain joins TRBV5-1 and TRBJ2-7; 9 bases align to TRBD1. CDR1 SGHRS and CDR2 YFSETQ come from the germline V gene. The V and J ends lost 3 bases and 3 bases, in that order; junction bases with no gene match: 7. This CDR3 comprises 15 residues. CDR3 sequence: CASSWGTGIVYEQYF. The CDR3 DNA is TGCGCCAGCAGCTGGGGGACAGGGATCGTCTACGAGCAGTACTTC.

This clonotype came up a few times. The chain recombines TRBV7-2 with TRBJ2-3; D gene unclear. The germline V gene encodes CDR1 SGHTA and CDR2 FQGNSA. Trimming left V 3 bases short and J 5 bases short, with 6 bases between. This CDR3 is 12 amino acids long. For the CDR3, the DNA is TGTGCCAGCAGCTTTCTAATAGATACGCAGTATTTT. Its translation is CASSFLIDTQYF.

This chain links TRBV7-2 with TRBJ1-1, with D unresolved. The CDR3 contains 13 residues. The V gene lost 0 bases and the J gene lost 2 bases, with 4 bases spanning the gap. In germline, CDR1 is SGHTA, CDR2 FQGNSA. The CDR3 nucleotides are TGTGCCAGCAGCTTAGCCCACAACACTGAAGCTTTCTTT. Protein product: CASSLAHNTEAFF.

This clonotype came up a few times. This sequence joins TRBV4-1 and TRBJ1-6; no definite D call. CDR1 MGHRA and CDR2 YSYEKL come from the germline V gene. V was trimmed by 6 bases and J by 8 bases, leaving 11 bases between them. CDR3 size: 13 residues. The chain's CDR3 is CASRYNLDSPLHF. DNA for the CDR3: TGCGCCAGCAGATACAACTTGGATTCACCCCTCCACTTT.

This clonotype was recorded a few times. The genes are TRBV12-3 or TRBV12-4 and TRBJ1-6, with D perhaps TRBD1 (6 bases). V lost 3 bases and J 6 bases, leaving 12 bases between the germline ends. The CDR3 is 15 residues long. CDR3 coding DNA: TGTGCCAGCAGTTTTAGAACAGGGCTTAATTCACCCCTCCACTTT. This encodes CASSFRTGLNSPLHF.

In DNA, the CDR3 is TGTGCCAGCAGGGGTGTAGGGGGCTACGAGCAGTACTTC. This sequence encodes CASRGVGGYEQYF. This chain connects TRBV12-3 or TRBV12-4 to TRBJ2-7, with D possibly matching TRBD1 (6 bases). The CDR3 consists of 13 residues. Trimming left V 6 bases short and J 3 bases short, with 12 bases between.

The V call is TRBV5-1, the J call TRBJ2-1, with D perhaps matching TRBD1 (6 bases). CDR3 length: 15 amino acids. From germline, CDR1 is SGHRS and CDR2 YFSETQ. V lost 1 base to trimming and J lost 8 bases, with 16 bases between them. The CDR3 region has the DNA TGCGCCAGCAGCTTGTTTCGGACAGAGAGCGATGAGCAGTTCTTC. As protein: CASSLFRTESDEQFF. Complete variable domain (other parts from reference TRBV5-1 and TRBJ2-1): KAGVTQTPRYLIKTRGQQVTLSCSPISGHRSVSWYQQTPGQGLQFLFEYFSETQRNKGNFPGRFSGRQFSNSRSEMNVSTLELGDSALYLCASSLFRTESDEQFFGPGTRLTVL.

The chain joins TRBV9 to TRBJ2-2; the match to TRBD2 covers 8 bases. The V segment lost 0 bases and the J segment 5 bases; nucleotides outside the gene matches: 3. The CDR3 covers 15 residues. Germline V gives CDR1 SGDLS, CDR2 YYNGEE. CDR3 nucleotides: TGTGCCAGCAGCGTAGCGTTAGCGGGAACCGGGGAGCTGTTTTTT. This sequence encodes CASSVALAGTGELFF.

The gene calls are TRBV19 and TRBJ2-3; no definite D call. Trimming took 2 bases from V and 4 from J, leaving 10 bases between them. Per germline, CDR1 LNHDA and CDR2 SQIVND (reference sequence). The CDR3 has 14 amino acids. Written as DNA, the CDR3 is TGTGCCAGTAGTATAAACCAGGCGGCAGATACGCAGTATTTT. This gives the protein CASSINQAADTQYF.

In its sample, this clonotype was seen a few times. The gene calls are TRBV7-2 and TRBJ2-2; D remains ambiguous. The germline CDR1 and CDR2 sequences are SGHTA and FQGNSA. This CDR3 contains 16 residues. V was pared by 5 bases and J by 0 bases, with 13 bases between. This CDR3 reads CASSPQATTNTGELFF. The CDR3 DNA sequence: TGTGCCAGCAGCCCGCAGGCTACAACGAACACCGGGGAGCTGTTTTTT.